Below, 5 T cell receptor beta chains from the same sample are listed, as sequenced in a study of cytomegalovirus exposure and HLA in healthy donors. With 60 Vbeta and 13 Jbeta primers, the PCR was carried out. Data came from immunoSEQ multiplex PCR; TCRdb stores just in-frame clones and leaves some out. The sample has more than 110,000 clones, around 75% seen once. The sequenced sample was PBMCs. Source of these receptors: a female donor in good health and CMV-seronegative.

The chain joins TRBV2 to TRBJ2-1; possibly TRBD1 for D (6 bases). This CDR3 spans 14 amino acids. V lost 1 base to trimming and J lost 6 bases, with 10 bases between them. Germline CDR1 and CDR2: SNHLY and FYNNEI. The CDR3: CASSEGWDTNEQFF. Written as DNA, the CDR3 is TGTGCCAGCAGTGAAGGGTGGGACACCAATGAGCAGTTCTTC.

V is TRBV4-3 and J is TRBJ2-1, with 14 bases matching TRBD2. The CDR3 length is 17 residues. Losses at the gene ends were 2 bases for V and 8 bases for J; bases not matched to a gene: 8. The V gene's germline CDR1 is LGHNA and CDR2 YSLEER. The CDR3 protein is CASSQMTSGGAADEQFF. The CDR3 coding sequence is TGCGCCAGCAGCCAAATGACTAGCGGGGGGGCCGCGGATGAGCAGTTCTTC.

This sequence joins TRBV5-4 and TRBJ2-1; TRBD2 agrees at 9 bases. The CDR3 is made up of 18 amino acids. With 0 bases clipped from V and 7 bases from J, the junction kept 14 bases outside the gene matches. CDR1 and CDR2 from the germline V gene are SGHNT and YYREEE (reference sequence). CDR3 region: CASSLGGGLASGRNEQFF. The CDR3 bases are TGTGCCAGCAGCTTGGGGGGAGGACTAGCGTCGGGGAGGAATGAGCAGTTCTTC. The entire variable domain, with the rest obtained from reference TRBV5-4 and TRBJ2-1, is as follows: ETGVTQSPTHLIKTRGQQVTLRCSSQSGHNTVSWYQQALGQGPQFIFQYYREEENGRGNFPPRFSGLQFPNYSSELNVNALELDDSALYLCASSLGGGLASGRNEQFFGPGTRLTVL.

This chain connects TRBV2 to TRBJ2-5; TRBD2 might be the D (6 bases). Between the trimmed V and J ends, which lost 6 bases and 2 bases, there was a span of 13 bases. CDR1 SNHLY and CDR2 FYNNEI come from the germline V gene. CDR3 size: 14 residues. The CDR3 spells CASRAGTLQETQYF. Written as DNA, the CDR3 is TGTGCCAGCAGGGCCGGGACTTTACAAGAGACCCAGTACTTC. Full variable domain (remainder filled in from reference TRBV2 and TRBJ2-5): EPEVTQTPSHQVTQMGQEVILRCVPISNHLYFYWYRQILGQKVEFLVSFYNNEISEKSEIFDDQFSVERPDGSNFTLKIRSTKLEDSAMYFCASRAGTLQETQYFGPGTRLLVL.

This chain connects TRBV5-1 to TRBJ2-7; no reliable D call. The CDR3 is 14 amino acids. From germline, CDR1 is SGHRS and CDR2 YFSETQ. Trimming pared 4 bases from V and 1 base from J, leaving 12 bases between. The CDR3 DNA follows: TGCGCCAGCAGCACTGATGGCGGTTCCTACGAGCAGTACTTC. It specifies CASSTDGGSYEQYF.